What follows are 17 T cell receptor beta chains derived from one specimen sequenced in a study of CD8 T cells in ankylosing spondylitis. TCRdb re-called the 5' RACE reads through MiXCR, storing one row per CDR3 protein. The sample contains 250,000 or so distinct CDR3 sequences, about 10% of which appear only once. Source material: blood, either unsorted or a sorted T cell fraction (not recorded which). Receptor source: a male donor with ankylosing spondylitis or in good health (not recorded which).

V is TRBV19 and J is TRBJ2-2; D ambiguous. V was trimmed by 4 bases and J by 5 bases, leaving 20 bases between them. This CDR3 comprises 17 residues. Germline assignment: CDR1 LNHDA and CDR2 SQIVND (reference sequence). CDR3 sequence: CASSTVGPENLTGELFF. The CDR3 region has the DNA TGTGCCAGTAGTACCGTCGGACCTGAAAACTTGACCGGGGAGCTGTTTTTT.

A few counts support this clonotype. The J gene is TRBJ2-3, the V gene TRBV11-2; TRBD2 aligns across 8 bases. CDR3 length equals 16 residues. CDR1 SGHAT and CDR2 FQNNGV come from the germline V gene. V was clipped by 4 bases and J by 0 bases; unmatched bases: 6. CDR3 sequence: CASSSGGTQSTDTQYF. CDR3 bases: TGTGCCAGCAGCTCGGGAGGGACCCAAAGCACAGATACGCAGTATTTT.

This chain connects TRBV7-2 to TRBJ1-4, with unresolved D. Germline lookup yields CDR1 SGHTA and CDR2 FQGNSA. This CDR3 is 14 amino acids long. V was clipped by 6 bases and J by 4 bases, with 12 bases between them. The CDR3 sequence: CASSLSGFNEKLFF. Here the CDR3 DNA reads TGTGCCAGCAGTCTATCAGGCTTTAATGAAAAACTGTTTTTT.

This clonotype appeared a few times. V is TRBV7-2 and J is TRBJ2-1; TRBD2 matches at 8 bases. Germline V lookup: CDR1 SGHTA, CDR2 FQGNSA. The length of the CDR3 is 16 residues. The trim removed 1 base at V and 4 bases at J, leaving 6 bases unmatched. The CDR3 nucleotides read TGTGCCAGCAGCTTAGTTGATAGCGGGATTTACAATGAGCAGTTCTTC. This sequence encodes CASSLVDSGIYNEQFF.

This clonotype was seen many times. J is TRBJ2-7 and V is TRBV6-1; TRBD1 or TRBD2 may be the D gene (6 bases each). Germline V gene data show CDR1 as MNHNS and CDR2 as SASEGT. CDR3 length: 13 residues. With 6 bases removed from V and 3 bases from J, the gap between germline ends came to 12 bases. The CDR3 bases are TGTGCCAGCAGGCCCGGGGGCATCTACGAGCAGTACTTC. It is translated as CASRPGGIYEQYF.

This clonotype was recorded at least ten times. The chain uses TRBV7-2 and TRBJ2-4; TRBD2 matches at 8 bases. This CDR3 is built from 14 residues. The germline CDR1 and CDR2 sequences are SGHTA and FQGNSA. V was clipped by 5 bases and J by 9 bases; unmatched bases: 9. The CDR3 here is CASSPTRGGSIQYF. The CDR3 DNA reads as TGTGCCAGCAGCCCCACCCGGGGGGGCAGCATTCAGTACTTC.

Only a few counts were recorded for this clonotype. V gene TRBV5-1 combines with J gene TRBJ1-1, with D possibly matching TRBD1 (5 bases). There are 14 residues in the CDR3. Germline V CDR1 and CDR2: SGHRS, YFSETQ. Trimming removed 2 bases from V and 3 bases from J, with 11 bases in between. The CDR3 nucleotides are TGCGCCAGCAGCTTTGAGGGGCGCGACACTGAAGCTTTCTTT. Its protein is CASSFEGRDTEAFF.

The table lists this clonotype with many counts. This rearrangement joins TRBV5-1 to TRBJ2-1; D gene ambiguous. Between the trimmed V and J ends, which lost 1 base and 7 bases, there was a span of 6 bases. CDR3 length equals 12 residues. The germline gives CDR1 SGHRS, CDR2 YFSETQ. The CDR3 here is CASSLKGNEQFF. The CDR3, as DNA: TGCGCCAGCAGCTTGAAAGGGAATGAGCAGTTCTTC. The full variable domain, with the rest looked up from reference TRBV5-1 and TRBJ2-1, is KAGVTQTPRYLIKTRGQQVTLSCSPISGHRSVSWYQQTPGQGLQFLFEYFSETQRNKGNFPGRFSGRQFSNSRSEMNVSTLELGDSALYLCASSLKGNEQFFGPGTRLTVL.

This clonotype was detected many times. V gene TRBV6-5 combines with J gene TRBJ2-1; D uncertain. In germline, CDR1 is MNHEY, CDR2 SVGAGI. The CDR3 extends over 14 amino acids. Between the trimmed V and J ends, which lost 0 bases and 6 bases, there was a span of 9 bases. For the CDR3, the DNA is TGTGCCAGCAGTTACTCCATCTGGGGCAATGAGCAGTTCTTC. Its protein is CASSYSIWGNEQFF.

Note on this clonotype: The limits of the CDR3 on the DNA are not certain, so only TCRdb's listed CDR3 is given. The V gene is TRBV21-1, the J gene TRBJ2-2; the table names TRBD2, a call not compared with the DNA. TRBV21-1 constitutes a pseudogene. A total of 20 residues make up the CDR3, ends included. The CDR3 spells CASSPRRRTSGREAPGSCFF.

This clonotype was picked up many times. V gene TRBV29-1 combines with J gene TRBJ2-3, with no clear D. V was clipped by 6 bases and J by 0 bases, with 13 bases between them. The germline gives CDR1 SQVTM, CDR2 ANQGSEA. There are 14 residues in the CDR3. In nucleotides, the CDR3 is TGCAGCGTCCCCCCCCTCGCAAGCACAGATACGCAGTATTTT. This encodes CSVPPLASTDTQYF.

This clonotype was counted at least ten times. The V gene is TRBV3-1, the J gene TRBJ1-2; D may be TRBD1 (6 bases). Germline V gene sequence: CDR1 LGHDT, CDR2 YNNKEL (reference sequence). Trimming left V 0 bases short and J 7 bases short, with 12 bases between. CDR3 length: 14 residues. The CDR3 spells CASSQDLTGLGYTF. In nucleotides, the CDR3 is TGTGCCAGCAGCCAAGATTTAACAGGGCTTGGCTACACCTTC.

In its sample, this clonotype was seen many times. The V gene is TRBV12-3 or TRBV12-4, the J gene TRBJ2-1, with D possibly TRBD2 on 7 matching bases. CDR3 size: 15 residues. V was trimmed by 3 bases and J by 2 bases, leaving 11 bases between them. The chain's CDR3 is CASSLGGRTYNEQFF. CDR3 sequence (DNA): TGTGCCAGCAGTTTGGGGGGGCGTACCTACAATGAGCAGTTCTTC.

This chain connects TRBV20-1 to TRBJ2-7; perhaps D is TRBD1 or TRBD2 (5 bases each). This CDR3 has 15 residues. Germline V gives CDR1 DFQATT, CDR2 SNEGSKA (reference sequence). V was pared by 4 bases and J by 0 bases, with 16 bases between. The CDR3 region has the DNA TGCAGTGCTACGAGAGGGGTAGGCCTCTCCTACGAGCAGTACTTC. The encoded protein is CSATRGVGLSYEQYF.

This chain connects TRBV20-1 to TRBJ1-2, with 7 nucleotides matching TRBD1. J gave up 7 bases and V 4 bases, and 9 bases lay outside the gene matches. CDR3 length: 13 residues. Looked up from germline, CDR1 is DFQATT and CDR2 is SNEGSKA (reference sequence). The DNA for the CDR3 is TGCAGTGCTAAGATGTCAGGGGGGGCTGGCTACACCTTC. Protein sequence: CSAKMSGGAGYTF.

In this sample, this clonotype turned up a few times. The chain has TRBV29-1 and TRBJ1-1, with D uncertain. The CDR3 loop spans 11 amino acids. The V gene lost 7 bases and the J gene lost 6 bases, with 12 bases spanning the gap. Germline assignment: CDR1 SQVTM and CDR2 ANQGSEA. The CDR3 DNA is TGCAGCGGGCTCAACGCGGCTGAAGCTTTCTTT. Amino acids: CSGLNAAEAFF. Drawing the rest from reference TRBV29-1 and TRBJ1-1, the complete variable domain is SAVISQKPSRDICQRGTSLTIQCQVDSQVTMMFWYRQQPGQSLTLIATANQGSEATYESGFVIDKFPISRPNLTFSTLTVSNMSPEDSSIYLCSGLNAAEAFFGQGTRLTVV.

At least ten counts were recorded for this clonotype. The chain carries TRBV29-1 and TRBJ2-7, with a tentative D call TRBD2 (5 bases). The CDR3 is 12 amino acids. Trimming pared 5 bases from V and 3 bases from J, leaving 11 bases between. Germline lookup yields CDR1 SQVTM and CDR2 ANQGSEA. The CDR3 nucleotides are TGCAGCGTTCTTGGACTCGGCTACGAGCAGTACTTC. Protein sequence: CSVLGLGYEQYF.